This is a list of T cell receptor beta chains from one sample in a study of sequential checkpoint blockade in melanoma. Assay used: immunoSEQ multiplex PCR; TCRdb lists only in-frame clones, some missing. Among tens of thousands of clones listed, about 83% were seen once. The source material was CD8+ T cells sorted from blood (inferred from file names), sampled from a patient given nivolumab and ipilimumab in sequence. These receptors were obtained from a human donor with melanoma. CDR3s include the opening cysteine and the closing phenylalanine or tryptophan. D genes are given only for firm matches. Size is omitted from some rows. Given values are once, few, many or a class for expanded clones.

clone size: NA
J gene: TRBJ2-1
D gene: TRBD1
V gene: TRBV9
CDR3 protein: CASSGIRTGSSYNEQFF
CDR3 DNA: TGTGCCAGCAGCGGAATCAGGACAGGGAGCTCCTACAATGAGCAGTTCTTC

clone size: NA
J gene: TRBJ2-1
D gene: NA
V gene: TRBV27
CDR3 protein: CASSFSTGYSYNEQFF
CDR3 DNA: TGTGCCAGCAGTTTCTCGACAGGCTACTCCTACAATGAGCAGTTCTTC

clone size: NA
J gene: TRBJ1-1
D gene: NA
V gene: TRBV28
CDR3 protein: CASSPDTANTEAFF
CDR3 DNA: TGTGCCAGCAGTCCCGACACCGCCAACACTGAAGCTTTCTTT

clone size: medium-sized
J gene: TRBJ1-1
D gene: NA
V gene: TRBV21-1
CDR3 protein: CASSKKEGTGVGVKTEAFF
CDR3 DNA: TGTGCCAGCAGCAAAAAAGAAGGGACAGGGGTAGGGGTGAAGACTGAAGCTTTCTTT

clone size: NA
J gene: TRBJ2-5
D gene: TRBD1
V gene: TRBV7-9
CDR3 protein: CASSNDRGLQETQYF
CDR3 DNA: TGTGCCAGCAGTAACGACAGGGGGCTCCAAGAGACCCAGTACTTC

clone size: NA
J gene: TRBJ2-7
D gene: TRBD1
V gene: TRBV4-1
CDR3 protein: CASSHVTGTGPYEQYF
CDR3 DNA: TGCGCCAGCAGCCATGTAACCGGGACAGGGCCCTACGAGCAGTACTTC

clone size: NA
J gene: TRBJ2-1
D gene: TRBD2
V gene: TRBV5-1
CDR3 protein: CASSPGGRAQYNEQFF
CDR3 DNA: TGCGCCAGCAGCCCGGGGGGGCGCGCACAGTACAATGAGCAGTTCTTC

clone size: NA
J gene: TRBJ1-5
D gene: TRBD1
V gene: TRBV7-8
CDR3 protein: CASSSTGGHQPQHF
CDR3 DNA: TGTGCCAGCAGCTCAACAGGGGGGCATCAGCCCCAGCATTTT

clone size: once
J gene: TRBJ2-4
D gene: NA
V gene: TRBV5-7
CDR3 protein: CASSLAADNIQYF
CDR3 DNA: TGTGCCAGCAGCTTGGCCGCGGATAACATTCAGTACTTC

clone size: few
J gene: TRBJ2-5
D gene: NA
V gene: TRBV21-1
CDR3 protein: CASSNRCLGDRQETQYF
CDR3 DNA: TGTGCCAGCAGCAACCGTTGCCTGGGGGACAGACAAGAGACCCAGTACTTC

clone size: NA
J gene: TRBJ1-2
D gene: NA
V gene: TRBV4-1
CDR3 protein: CASSQDPGGWGGYTF
CDR3 DNA: TGCGCCAGCAGCCAAGATCCGGGAGGCTGGGGTGGCTACACCTTC

clone size: NA
J gene: TRBJ1-2
D gene: TRBD1
V gene: TRBV27
CDR3 protein: CASSPRTGNYGYTF
CDR3 DNA: TGTGCCAGCAGTCCAAGGACAGGGAACTATGGCTACACCTTC

clone size: NA
J gene: TRBJ1-1
D gene: TRBD1
V gene: TRBV9
CDR3 protein: CASSETGEYTEAFF
CDR3 DNA: TGTGCCAGCAGCGAGACAGGGGAGTACACTGAAGCTTTCTTT

clone size: NA
J gene: TRBJ1-2
D gene: TRBD1
V gene: TRBV29-1
CDR3 protein: CSVPDRVDGYTF
CDR3 DNA: TGCAGCGTCCCCGACAGGGTGGATGGCTACACCTTC

clone size: NA
J gene: TRBJ2-3
D gene: TRBD1
V gene: TRBV5-6
CDR3 protein: CASSQWQGALGTDTQYF
CDR3 DNA: TGTGCCAGCAGCCAATGGCAGGGGGCTCTTGGCACAGATACGCAGTATTTT

clone size: NA
J gene: TRBJ2-7
D gene: TRBD1
V gene: TRBV29-1
CDR3 protein: CSVEGGQGASYEQYF
CDR3 DNA: TGCAGCGTTGAAGGGGGACAGGGGGCGTCCTACGAGCAGTACTTC

clone size: NA
J gene: TRBJ2-7
D gene: NA
V gene: TRBV4-2
CDR3 protein: CASSQNLAYRDEQYF
CDR3 DNA: TGTGCCAGCAGCCAAAACCTGGCATACAGAGACGAGCAGTACTTC

clone size: NA
J gene: TRBJ2-7
D gene: NA
V gene: TRBV29-1
CDR3 protein: CSVERGYEQYF
CDR3 DNA: TGCAGCGTTGAACGAGGGTACGAGCAGTACTTC

clone size: NA
J gene: TRBJ1-1
D gene: NA
V gene: TRBV28
CDR3 protein: CASRYRVGVTEAFF
CDR3 DNA: TGTGCCAGCAGGTACAGGGTTGGAGTCACTGAAGCTTTCTTT

clone size: NA
J gene: TRBJ1-1
D gene: TRBD1
V gene: TRBV28
CDR3 protein: CASSFWNRGRNTEAFF
CDR3 DNA: TGTGCCAGCAGTTTTTGGAACAGGGGGCGGAACACTGAAGCTTTCTTT

clone size: NA
J gene: TRBJ2-1
D gene: NA
V gene: TRBV5-1
CDR3 protein: CASSGGSSGDEQFF
CDR3 DNA: TGCGCCAGCAGCGGGGGGTCCTCAGGCGATGAGCAGTTCTTC

clone size: NA
J gene: TRBJ1-4
D gene: NA
V gene: TRBV7-8
CDR3 protein: CASSFTGLDEKLFF
CDR3 DNA: TGTGCCAGCAGCTTCACAGGGTTGGATGAAAAACTGTTTTTT

clone size: NA
J gene: TRBJ1-1
D gene: TRBD1
V gene: TRBV5-1
CDR3 protein: CASSNGTGDTEAFF
CDR3 DNA: TGCGCCAGCAGCAATGGTACAGGGGACACTGAAGCTTTCTTT

clone size: NA
J gene: TRBJ2-7
D gene: TRBD1
V gene: TRBV14
CDR3 protein: CASRRAGQANYEQYF
CDR3 DNA: TGTGCCAGCAGACGGGCGGGACAGGCAAACTACGAGCAGTACTTC

clone size: NA
J gene: TRBJ1-5
D gene: TRBD1
V gene: TRBV4-1
CDR3 protein: CASSPSGGQISNQPQHF
CDR3 DNA: TGCGCCAGCAGCCCGTCCGGGGGACAGATCTCCAATCAGCCCCAGCATTTT